Each of the 20 T cell receptor beta chains below was sequenced from the same sample in a study of a mutant IDH1 vaccine in newly diagnosed glioma. The table came from immunoSEQ multiplex PCR; TCRdb's copy has only in-frame clones and leaves some out. In the table there are some 70,000 clones, around 79% of which are singletons. Time point here: baseline, week 1 (first vaccination visit). As to treatment: pre-vaccination baseline after standard-of-care therapy. The sample consisted of PBMCs, taken from a glioma patient treated with radiotherapy, temozolomide or both. The receptors were sampled from a man aged 50 to 60 with glioma.

This sequence joins TRBV6-1 and TRBJ1-1, with D possibly matching TRBD1 (5 bases). CDR1 MNHNS and CDR2 SASEGT come from the germline V gene. V gave up 8 bases and J gave up 8 bases, with 21 bases separating them. The CDR3 contains 14 residues. The CDR3 bases are TGTGCCAGCTCCAATCCCCAAGGGGCAACAGAAGCTTTCTTT. As protein: CASSNPQGATEAFF.

V and J are TRBV6-5 and TRBJ1-6; 10 nucleotides agree with TRBD1. V was clipped by 6 bases and J by 7 bases; unmatched bases: 6. CDR3 size: 15 residues. Germline V gene lookup returns CDR1 MNHEY and CDR2 SVGAGI. Written as DNA, the CDR3 is TGTGCCAGCAGGACTCCGGGACAGGGGAATTCACCCCTCCACTTT. Protein sequence: CASRTPGQGNSPLHF.

The V gene is TRBV27, the J gene TRBJ2-1, with no clear D. Germline CDR1 is MNHEY and CDR2 is SMNVEV (reference sequence). CDR3 length: 13 residues. Trimming removed 6 bases from V and 6 bases from J, with 12 bases in between. CDR3 amino acids: CASRQNSGNEQFF. CDR3 in DNA: TGTGCCAGCAGACAAAACTCCGGCAATGAGCAGTTCTTC.

The chain is built from TRBV5-6 and TRBJ2-3; 8 positions agree with TRBD1. Germline assignment: CDR1 SGHDT and CDR2 YYEEEE. V was pared by 4 bases and J by 6 bases, with 10 bases of the junction left unmatched. CDR3 length: 15 amino acids. The CDR3 DNA is TGTGCCAGCAGCACGCCAGGGGGCCTGATTGATACGCAGTATTTT. Amino acid sequence: CASSTPGGLIDTQYF.

The chain recombines TRBV5-4 with TRBJ2-1, with unresolved D. The germline V gene has CDR1 SGHNT and CDR2 YYREEE (reference sequence). The CDR3 extends over 10 amino acids. V was trimmed by 6 bases and J by 5 bases, leaving 3 bases between them. Here the CDR3 reads CASKDNEQFF. In DNA form, the CDR3 reads TGTGCCAGCAAAGACAATGAGCAGTTCTTC.

The genes are TRBV5-4 and TRBJ2-6; D gene uncertain. Germline CDR1 is SGHNT and CDR2 is YYREEE (reference sequence). This CDR3 region has 15 residues. V was trimmed by 4 bases and J by 0 bases, leaving 8 bases between them. The CDR3 DNA sequence: TGTGCCAGCAGCCAAATGAACTCTGGGGCCAACGTCCTGACTTTC. Its protein is CASSQMNSGANVLTF.

The chain is built from TRBV2 and TRBJ2-5; D might be TRBD1 or TRBD2, each matching 5 bases. The germline CDR1 and CDR2 sequences are SNHLY and FYNNEI. V was cut by 8 bases and J by 4 bases, with 20 bases left in between. The CDR3 has 15 residues. The CDR3 protein is CASGEPRGLGETQYF. CDR3 DNA: TGTGCCAGCGGGGAGCCGAGGGGATTGGGAGAGACCCAGTACTTC.

The J gene is TRBJ2-2, the V gene TRBV27; D might be TRBD1 (6 bases). V lost 4 bases, J lost 5 bases, and 14 bases lay in between. Germline V gene data show CDR1 as MNHEY and CDR2 as SMNVEV (reference sequence). The CDR3 sequence is 15 residues long. This CDR3 reads CASSSGQGRTGELFF. The CDR3 bases are TGTGCCAGCAGTTCAGGGCAGGGGAGAACCGGGGAGCTGTTTTTT.

The chain links TRBV10-1 to TRBJ1-4; no clear D gene. The CDR3 has 14 residues. The germline CDR1 and CDR2 sequences are WNHNN and SYGVQD (reference sequence). Trimming took off 2 bases at V and 3 bases at J, with 7 bases between the two ends. DNA for the CDR3: TGCGCCAGCAGTGAGGTCGGGCCTAATGAAAAACTGTTTTTT. Its translation is CASSEVGPNEKLFF.

This clone was recorded only once. The V gene is TRBV7-6, the J gene TRBJ2-3; 12 bases are shared with TRBD2. The CDR3 runs 16 residues. Looked up from germline, CDR1 is SGHVS and CDR2 is FNYEAQ. J was trimmed by 0 bases and V by 3 bases; bases with no gene match: 1. The CDR3 DNA sequence: TGTGCCAGCAGCTTGGGGACTAGCGGGAGCACAGATACGCAGTATTTT. The encoded protein is CASSLGTSGSTDTQYF.

J is TRBJ2-3 and V is TRBV5-8; unclear D gene. The CDR3 extends over 16 amino acids. Germline V gives CDR1 SGHTS, CDR2 YDEGEE. The ends were cut back, 0 bases at V and 1 base at J, with 12 bases in the middle. The DNA for the CDR3 is TGTGCCAGCAGCTTGGTGGGGTACTACGGCACAGATACGCAGTATTTT. Translation gives CASSLVGYYGTDTQYF.

V and J are TRBV5-6 and TRBJ1-6, with 7 bases that match TRBD1. CDR3 length: 14 amino acids. Germline CDR1 is SGHDT and CDR2 is YYEEEE. Losses at the gene ends were 4 bases for V and 6 bases for J; bases not matched to a gene: 4. The CDR3 DNA reads TGTGCCAGCAGCGACAGGGTCGGTAATTCACCCCTCCACTTT. Amino acid sequence: CASSDRVGNSPLHF.

The rearrangement uses TRBV9 and TRBJ1-6; D gene unclear. Between the trimmed V and J ends, which lost 0 bases and 6 bases, there was a span of 7 bases. The CDR3 covers 14 residues. In germline, CDR1 is SGDLS, CDR2 YYNGEE. The CDR3 nucleotides read TGTGCCAGCAGCGTAGGGGCGGGTAATTCACCCCTCCACTTT. Amino acid sequence: CASSVGAGNSPLHF.

This clone has a count of ten or more. J is TRBJ1-1 and V is TRBV5-1; 7 nucleotides align to TRBD1. Per the germline V gene, CDR1 is SGHRS and CDR2 is YFSETQ. With 2 bases clipped from V and 8 bases from J, the junction kept 6 bases outside the gene matches. The CDR3 runs to 13 residues. The CDR3 reads CASSLRDRWEAFF. The CDR3 nucleotides read TGCGCCAGCAGCTTAAGGGACAGATGGGAAGCTTTCTTT.

The chain joins TRBV20-1 to TRBJ2-1; no reliable D call. Germline assignment: CDR1 DFQATT and CDR2 SNEGSKA (reference sequence). V dropped 2 bases and J dropped 10 bases, with 9 bases sitting between them. The CDR3 has 11 amino acids. Here the CDR3 reads CSARMLAEQFF. The CDR3 DNA reads as TGCAGTGCTAGAATGCTGGCCGAGCAGTTCTTC.

The chain recombines TRBV19 with TRBJ1-2; D is unclear. The CDR3 covers 12 residues. Germline values: CDR1 LNHDA, CDR2 SQIVND (reference sequence). Trimming took 2 bases from V and 7 from J, leaving 8 bases between them. CDR3 amino acids: CASSIRGSGYTF. CDR3 nucleotide sequence: TGTGCCAGTAGTATAAGAGGGTCTGGCTACACCTTC.

The chain employs TRBV30 and TRBJ2-1; 9 nucleotides match TRBD1. Trimming cost V 1 base and J 4 bases; bases outside gene matches: 2. CDR1 is GTSNPN, CDR2 SVGIG, per germline (reference sequence). The CDR3 runs to 14 residues. CDR3 nucleotides: TGTGCCTGGAGTGCCGGGACAGGGTACAATGAGCAGTTCTTC. Translated, it gives CAWSAGTGYNEQFF.

This chain connects TRBV6-6 to TRBJ1-2; maybe TRBD1 (6 bases). This CDR3 is 12 amino acids long. V was trimmed by 6 bases and J by 9 bases, leaving 14 bases between them. Germline values: CDR1 MNHNY, CDR2 SVGAGI (reference sequence). The CDR3 protein is CASSSRDKRYTF. CDR3 sequence (DNA): TGTGCCAGCAGCTCCCGGGACAAGCGCTACACCTTC.

The J gene is TRBJ1-1, the V gene TRBV1; no DNA check was done on the table's D call, TRBD1. TRBV1 is described as a pseudogene. The CDR3 runs 16 residues. CDR3 DNA sequence: TGCACCAGCGTGCTCTGGACAGGGGGGAAGAACACTGAAGCTTTCTTT. This encodes CTSVLWTGGKNTEAFF.

This chain joins TRBV7-2 and TRBJ2-5; D gene unclear. Trimming shortened V by 4 bases and J by 5 bases, and 8 bases separated the two germline ends. Germline V gene lookup returns CDR1 SGHTA and CDR2 FQGNSA. The CDR3 is 12 amino acids. CDR3 region: CASSSSLETQYF. The CDR3 DNA reads TGTGCCAGCAGCTCCTCCCTGGAGACCCAGTACTTC.